A single sample gave rise to the 11 T cell receptor beta chains below, sequenced in a study of cytotoxic CD8 clonotypes in ibrutinib-treated CLL. Profiling relied on immunoSEQ multiplex PCR, and the TCRdb table lists in-frame clones only, not all of them. Found here are about 70,000 clones, 75% to 95% of them singletons; the top ten hold just over 3%. This specimen was PBMCs, taken after 12 months of ibrutinib treatment. The receptors originated from a human donor with chronic lymphocytic leukemia.

J is TRBJ2-5 and V is TRBV11-2; 8 bases agree with TRBD2. The V and J ends lost 0 bases and 1 base, in that order; junction bases with no gene match: 7. The germline V gene has CDR1 SGHAT and CDR2 FQNNGV. The CDR3 has 17 amino acids. The DNA for the CDR3 is TGTGCCAGCAGCTTAGATTTTACTAGCGGAGGCCAAGAGACCCAGTACTTC. Translation: CASSLDFTSGGQETQYF.

The genes are TRBV28 and TRBJ2-7, with unresolved D. V lost 5 bases and J 3 bases, leaving 8 bases between the germline ends. The CDR3 loop spans 12 amino acids. Germline V gene data show CDR1 as MDHEN and CDR2 as SYDVKM. Here the CDR3 reads CASSLFYYEQYF. The CDR3 DNA reads TGTGCCAGCAGTCTGTTTTACTACGAGCAGTACTTC.

The V gene is TRBV21-1, the J gene TRBJ2-7; TRBD2 is taken as the D call from the table, unchecked against the DNA. TRBV21-1 is annotated as a pseudogene. CDR3 length: 15 amino acids. DNA for the CDR3: TGTGCCAGCAGCAAAGGGAAAGAGGAATCCTACGAGCAGTACTTC. This sequence encodes CASSKGKEESYEQYF.

The CDR3, as DNA: TGTGCCGCGACAGGGCCCACAAGGGGGGCCAACGTCCTGACTTTC. Translated, it gives CAATGPTRGANVLTF. This chain joins TRBV19 and TRBJ2-6, with 7 bases identical to TRBD1. V was pared by 11 bases and J by 4 bases, with 11 bases of the junction left unmatched. Germline CDR1 is LNHDA and CDR2 is SQIVND (reference sequence). The CDR3 extends over 15 amino acids.

V gene TRBV30 combines with J gene TRBJ2-5, with D perhaps TRBD1 (6 bases). The CDR3 spans 14 residues. Per the germline V gene, CDR1 is GTSNPN and CDR2 is SVGIG (reference sequence). V lost 3 bases, J lost 1 base, and 12 bases lay in between. The CDR3 DNA reads as TGTGCCTGGAGAGAAGGACAGCTCCAAGAGACCCAGTACTTC. It translates to CAWREGQLQETQYF. Filled out from reference TRBV30 and TRBJ2-5, the complete variable domain reads SQTIHQWPATLVQPVGSPLSLECTVEGTSNPNLYWYRQAAGRGLQLLFYSVGIGQISSEVPQNLSASRPQDRQFILSSKKLLLSDSGFYLCAWREGQLQETQYFGPGTRLLVL.

Turning to this clone: One junction end does not reproduce the germline sequence, and a read error may be involved. CDR3 in amino acids: CASSPFGVF. The CDR3 DNA is TGTGCCAGCAGCCCCTTCGGAGTCTTC. The chain carries TRBV5-8 and TRBJ2-1; no reliable D call. Germline V gene data show CDR1 as SGHTS and CDR2 as YDEGEE. The CDR3 covers 9 residues.

J is TRBJ1-6 and V is TRBV27, with 8 positions matching TRBD1. V lost 5 bases to trimming and J lost 10 bases; unmatched junction nucleotides: 4. Looked up from germline, CDR1 is MNHEY and CDR2 is SMNVEV (reference sequence). The CDR3 covers 13 residues. The CDR3 reads CASSQGARSPLHF. CDR3 DNA sequence: TGTGCCAGCAGTCAGGGGGCACGCTCACCCCTCCACTTT.

The chain has TRBV4-1 and TRBJ2-5; the D gene is possibly TRBD2 (6 bases). V dropped 0 bases and J dropped 5 bases, with 22 bases sitting between them. This CDR3 region has 18 residues. Germline lookup yields CDR1 MGHRA and CDR2 YSYEKL. The CDR3 DNA reads TGCGCCAGCAGCCAAGAGAATGGGTTGGGAGGCCCAGGGGAGACCCAGTACTTC. It yields the protein CASSQENGLGGPGETQYF.

V usage is TRBV10-2 and J usage is TRBJ2-1; the match to TRBD2 covers 9 bases. The length of the CDR3 is 17 residues. Germline loops: CDR1 WSHSY, CDR2 SAAADI. The J segment lost 0 bases and the V segment lost 6 bases, leaving 9 bases of the junction unmatched. The DNA of the CDR3 is TGCGCCAGCAGGGAGACTAGCGGACCCAGCTCCTACAATGAGCAGTTCTTC. Its protein product is CASRETSGPSSYNEQFF.

The rearrangement links TRBV9 to TRBJ1-1; D perhaps matches TRBD1 (5 bases). V lost 0 bases to trimming and J lost 5 bases, with 11 bases between them. Germline lookup yields CDR1 SGDLS and CDR2 YYNGEE. The CDR3 covers 14 residues. The CDR3 DNA is TGTGCCAGCAGCGTAGATCCAGGGAGTACTGAAGCTTTCTTT. This translates into CASSVDPGSTEAFF.

Notes on this clone: The junction departs from germline at one end; a sequencing error may be responsible. The V gene is TRBV5-4, the J gene TRBJ2-5, with D perhaps being TRBD1 or TRBD2 (6 bases each). There are 15 residues in the CDR3. Looked up from germline, CDR1 is SGHNT and CDR2 is YYREEE (reference sequence). CDR3 region: CASSQVPGAGETQYF. As DNA, the CDR3 is TGCGCCAGCAGCCAAGTCCCGGGGGCGGGAGAGACCCAGTACTTC. Drawing the rest from reference TRBV5-4 and TRBJ2-5, the complete variable domain is ETGVTQSPTHLIKTRGQQVTLRCSSQSGHNTVSWYQQALGQGPQFIFQYYREEENGRGNFPPRFSGLQFPNYSSELNVNALELDDSALYLCASSQVPGAGETQYFGPGTRLLVL.